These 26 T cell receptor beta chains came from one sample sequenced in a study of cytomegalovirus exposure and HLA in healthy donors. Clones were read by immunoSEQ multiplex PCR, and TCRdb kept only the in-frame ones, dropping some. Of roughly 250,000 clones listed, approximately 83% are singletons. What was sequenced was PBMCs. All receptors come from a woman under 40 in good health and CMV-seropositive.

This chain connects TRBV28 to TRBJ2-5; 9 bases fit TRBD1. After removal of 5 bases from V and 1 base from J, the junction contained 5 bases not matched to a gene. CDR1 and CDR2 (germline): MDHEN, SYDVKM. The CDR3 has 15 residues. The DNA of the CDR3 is TGTGCCAGCAGTCCGGACAGGGGTAGCCAAGAGACCCAGTACTTC. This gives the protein CASSPDRGSQETQYF.

The CDR3 spells CASSPRSSNYGYTF. CDR3 coding DNA: TGTGCCAGCAGCCCGCGCTCCTCTAACTATGGCTACACCTTC. This sequence joins TRBV7-9 and TRBJ1-2; D is unclear. The CDR3 extends over 14 amino acids. Germline V gene sequence: CDR1 SEHNR, CDR2 FQNEAQ (reference sequence). V was trimmed by 5 bases and J by 0 bases, leaving 10 bases between them. Looking up the rest from reference TRBV7-9 and TRBJ1-2 gives the full variable domain: DTGVSQNPRHKITKRGQNVTFRCDPISEHNRLYWYRQTLGQGPEFLTYFQNEAQLEKSRLLSDRFSAERPKGSFSTLEIQRTEQGDSAMYLCASSPRSSNYGYTFGSGTRLTVV.

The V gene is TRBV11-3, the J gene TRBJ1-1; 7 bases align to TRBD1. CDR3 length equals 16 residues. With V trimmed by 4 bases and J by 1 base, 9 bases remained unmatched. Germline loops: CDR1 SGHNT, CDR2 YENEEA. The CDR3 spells CASSSGSAGGNTEAFF. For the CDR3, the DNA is TGTGCCAGCAGCTCCGGGTCGGCAGGGGGGAACACTGAAGCTTTCTTT.

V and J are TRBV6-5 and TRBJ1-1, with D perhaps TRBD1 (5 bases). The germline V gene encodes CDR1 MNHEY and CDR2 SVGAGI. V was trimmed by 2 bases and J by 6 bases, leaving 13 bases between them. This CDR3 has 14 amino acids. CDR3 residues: CASSYLGVSAEAFF. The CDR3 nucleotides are TGTGCCAGCAGTTACCTAGGGGTATCCGCTGAAGCTTTCTTT.

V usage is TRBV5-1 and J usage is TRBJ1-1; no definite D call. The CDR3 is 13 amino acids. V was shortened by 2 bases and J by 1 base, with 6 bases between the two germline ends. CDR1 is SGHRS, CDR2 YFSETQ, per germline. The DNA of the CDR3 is TGCGCCAGCAGCTTCAGGAAGAACACTGAAGCTTTCTTT. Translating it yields CASSFRKNTEAFF.

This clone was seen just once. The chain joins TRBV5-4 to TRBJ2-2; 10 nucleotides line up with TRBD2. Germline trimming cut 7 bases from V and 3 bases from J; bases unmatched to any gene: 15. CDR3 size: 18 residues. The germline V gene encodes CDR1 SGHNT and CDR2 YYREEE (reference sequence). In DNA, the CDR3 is TGTGCCAGCGGATTCGAACTAGCGGGGCCATCGTACACCGGGGAGCTGTTTTTT. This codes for CASGFELAGPSYTGELFF.

CDR3 protein: CASSVSTGYEETQYF. The CDR3 DNA is TGTGCCAGCAGCGTAAGTACCGGGTATGAAGAGACCCAGTACTTC. The chain links TRBV9 to TRBJ2-5; no clear D. V was shortened by 1 base and J by 3 bases, with 13 bases between the two germline ends. Germline V gene sequence: CDR1 SGDLS, CDR2 YYNGEE. The CDR3 runs to 15 residues.

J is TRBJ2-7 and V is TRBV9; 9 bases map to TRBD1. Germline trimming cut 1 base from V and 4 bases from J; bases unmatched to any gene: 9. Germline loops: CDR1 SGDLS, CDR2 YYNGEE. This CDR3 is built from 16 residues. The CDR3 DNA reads TGTGCCAGCAGCGTATCGGGGGACAGGGATCTATACGAGCAGTACTTC. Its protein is CASSVSGDRDLYEQYF.

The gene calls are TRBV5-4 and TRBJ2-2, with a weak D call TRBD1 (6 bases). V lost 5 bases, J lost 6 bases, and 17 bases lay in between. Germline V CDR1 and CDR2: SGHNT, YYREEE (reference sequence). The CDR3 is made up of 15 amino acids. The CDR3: CASRKGEGGSGELFF. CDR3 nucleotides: TGTGCCAGCAGGAAGGGAGAAGGGGGTTCCGGGGAGCTGTTTTTT. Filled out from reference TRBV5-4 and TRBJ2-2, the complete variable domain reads ETGVTQSPTHLIKTRGQQVTLRCSSQSGHNTVSWYQQALGQGPQFIFQYYREEENGRGNFPPRFSGLQFPNYSSELNVNALELDDSALYLCASRKGEGGSGELFFGEGSRLTVL.

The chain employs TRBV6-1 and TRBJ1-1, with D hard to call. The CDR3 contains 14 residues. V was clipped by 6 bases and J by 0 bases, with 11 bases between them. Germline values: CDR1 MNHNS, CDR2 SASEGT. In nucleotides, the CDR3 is TGTGCCAGCAGCGAAACTAGGGTGAACACTGAAGCTTTCTTT. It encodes CASSETRVNTEAFF.

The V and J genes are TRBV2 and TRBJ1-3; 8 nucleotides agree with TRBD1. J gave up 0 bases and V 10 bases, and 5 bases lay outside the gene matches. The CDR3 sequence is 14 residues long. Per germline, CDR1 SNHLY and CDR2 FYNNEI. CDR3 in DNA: TGTGCCAAGAATGACAGGGGCTCTGGAAACACCATATATTTT. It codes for CAKNDRGSGNTIYF. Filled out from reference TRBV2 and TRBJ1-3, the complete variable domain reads EPEVTQTPSHQVTQMGQEVILRCVPISNHLYFYWYRQILGQKVEFLVSFYNNEISEKSEIFDDQFSVERPDGSNFTLKIRSTKLEDSAMYFCAKNDRGSGNTIYFGEGSWLTVV.

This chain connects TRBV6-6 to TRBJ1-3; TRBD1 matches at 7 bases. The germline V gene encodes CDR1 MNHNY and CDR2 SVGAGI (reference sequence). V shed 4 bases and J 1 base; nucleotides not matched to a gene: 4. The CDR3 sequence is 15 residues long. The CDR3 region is CASSWYRGSGNTIYF. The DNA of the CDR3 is TGTGCCAGCAGTTGGTACAGGGGATCTGGAAACACCATATATTTT.

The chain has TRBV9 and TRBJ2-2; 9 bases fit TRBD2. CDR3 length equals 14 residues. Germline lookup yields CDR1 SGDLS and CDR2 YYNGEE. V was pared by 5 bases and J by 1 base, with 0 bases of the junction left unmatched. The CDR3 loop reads CASRAGGNTGELFF. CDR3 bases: TGTGCCAGCAGAGCGGGAGGGAACACCGGGGAGCTGTTTTTT.

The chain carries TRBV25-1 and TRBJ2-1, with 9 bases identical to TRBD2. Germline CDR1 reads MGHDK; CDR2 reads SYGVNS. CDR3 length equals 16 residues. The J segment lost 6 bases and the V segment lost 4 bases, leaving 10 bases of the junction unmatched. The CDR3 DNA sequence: TGTGCCAGCAGTGCCCAGTCTAGCGGGACGGGCAATGAGCAGTTCTTC. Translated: CASSAQSSGTGNEQFF.

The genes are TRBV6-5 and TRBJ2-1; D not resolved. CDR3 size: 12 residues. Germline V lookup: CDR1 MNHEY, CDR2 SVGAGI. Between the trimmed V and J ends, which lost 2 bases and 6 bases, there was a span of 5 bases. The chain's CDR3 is CASSYGVNEQFF. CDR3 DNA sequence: TGTGCCAGCAGTTACGGAGTCAATGAGCAGTTCTTC.

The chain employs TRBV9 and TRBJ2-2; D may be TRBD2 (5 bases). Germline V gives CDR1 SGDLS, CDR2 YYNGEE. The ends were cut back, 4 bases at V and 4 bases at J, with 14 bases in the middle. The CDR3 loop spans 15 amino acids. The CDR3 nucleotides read TGTGCCAGCAGCCCAGAGGCCGAGGGCACCGGGGAGCTGTTTTTT. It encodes CASSPEAEGTGELFF.

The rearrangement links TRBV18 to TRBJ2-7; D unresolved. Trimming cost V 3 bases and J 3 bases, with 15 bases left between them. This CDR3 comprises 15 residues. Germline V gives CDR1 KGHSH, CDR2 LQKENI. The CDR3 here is CASSPVLATGYEQYF. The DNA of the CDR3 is TGTGCCAGCTCACCGGTCCTTGCGACTGGCTACGAGCAGTACTTC.

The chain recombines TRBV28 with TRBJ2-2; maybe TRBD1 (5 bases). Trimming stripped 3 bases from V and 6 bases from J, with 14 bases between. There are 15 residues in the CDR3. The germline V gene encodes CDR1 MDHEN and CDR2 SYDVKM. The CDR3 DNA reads TGTGCCAGCAGTTTGCGGACATACAATGCCGGGGAGCTGTTTTTT. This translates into CASSLRTYNAGELFF.

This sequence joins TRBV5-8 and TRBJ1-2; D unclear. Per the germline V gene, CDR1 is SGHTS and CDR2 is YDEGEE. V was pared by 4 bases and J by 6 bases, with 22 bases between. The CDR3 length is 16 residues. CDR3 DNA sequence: TGTGCCAGCAGCAACGGGGATATGCGGGTTAAGGATGGCTACACCTTC. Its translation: CASSNGDMRVKDGYTF.

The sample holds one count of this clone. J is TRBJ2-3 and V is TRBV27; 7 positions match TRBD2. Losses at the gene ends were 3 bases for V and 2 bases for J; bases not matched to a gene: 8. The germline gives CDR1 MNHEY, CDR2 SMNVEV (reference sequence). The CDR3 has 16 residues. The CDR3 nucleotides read TGTGCCAGCAGTTTGAGGAGTCTAGCGGTCACAGATACGCAGTATTTT. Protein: CASSLRSLAVTDTQYF.

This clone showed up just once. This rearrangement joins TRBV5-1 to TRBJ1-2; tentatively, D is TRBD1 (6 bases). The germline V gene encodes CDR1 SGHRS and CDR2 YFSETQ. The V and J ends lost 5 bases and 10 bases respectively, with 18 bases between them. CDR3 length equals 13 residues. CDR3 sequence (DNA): TGCGCCAGCAGTTCCATAGGGGGAGACACCTACACCTTC. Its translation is CASSSIGGDTYTF.

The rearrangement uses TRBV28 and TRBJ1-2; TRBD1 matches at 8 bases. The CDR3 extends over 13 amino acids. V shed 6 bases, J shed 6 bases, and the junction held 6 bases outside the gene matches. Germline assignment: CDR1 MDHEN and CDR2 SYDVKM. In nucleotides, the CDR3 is TGTGCCAGCAGATCCGGACAGGGACATGGCTACACCTTC. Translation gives CASRSGQGHGYTF.

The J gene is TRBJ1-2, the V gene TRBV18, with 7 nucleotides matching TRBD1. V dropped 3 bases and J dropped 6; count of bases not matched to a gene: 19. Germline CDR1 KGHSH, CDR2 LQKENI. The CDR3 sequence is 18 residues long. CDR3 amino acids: CASSPVSDGTAALNGYTF. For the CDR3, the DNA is TGTGCCAGCTCACCGGTATCCGATGGGACAGCGGCCTTGAATGGCTACACCTTC. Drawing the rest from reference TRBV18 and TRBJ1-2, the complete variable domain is NAGVMQNPRHLVRRRGQEARLRCSPMKGHSHVYWYRQLPEEGLKFMVYLQKENIIDESGMPKERFSAEFPKEGPSILRIQQVVRGDSAAYFCASSPVSDGTAALNGYTFGSGTRLTVV.

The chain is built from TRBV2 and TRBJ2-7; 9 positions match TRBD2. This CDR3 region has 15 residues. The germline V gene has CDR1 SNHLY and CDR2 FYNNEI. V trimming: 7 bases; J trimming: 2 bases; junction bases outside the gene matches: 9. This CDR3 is CASTETSGYTYEQYF. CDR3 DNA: TGTGCCAGCACCGAGACTAGCGGTTATACCTACGAGCAGTACTTC.

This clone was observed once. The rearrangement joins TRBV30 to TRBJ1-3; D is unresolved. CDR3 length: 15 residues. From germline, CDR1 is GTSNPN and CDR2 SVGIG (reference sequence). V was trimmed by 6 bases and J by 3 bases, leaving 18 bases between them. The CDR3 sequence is CACRPETLFGNTIYF. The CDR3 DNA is TGTGCCTGTCGGCCCGAGACACTCTTTGGAAACACCATATATTTT.

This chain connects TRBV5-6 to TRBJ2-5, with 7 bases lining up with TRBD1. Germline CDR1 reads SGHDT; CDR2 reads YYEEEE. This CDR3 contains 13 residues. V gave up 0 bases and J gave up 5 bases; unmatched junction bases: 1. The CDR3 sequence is CASSLGRGETQYF. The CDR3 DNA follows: TGTGCCAGCAGCTTGGGCAGGGGGGAGACCCAGTACTTC.